Listed here are 2 T cell receptor beta chains from one sample, sequenced in a study of cytomegalovirus exposure and HLA in healthy donors. The PCR had 60 Vbeta and 13 Jbeta primers. Sequencing used immunoSEQ multiplex PCR; TCRdb keeps in-frame clones, though not all of them. The sample lists about 130,000 clones, roughly 79% occurring once. Sequenced sample: PBMCs. These receptors were obtained from a woman in her 40s in good health and CMV-seronegative.

This rearrangement joins TRBV11-3 to TRBJ2-2; 11 positions match TRBD2. Germline V gives CDR1 SGHNT, CDR2 YENEEA. J gave up 7 bases and V 5 bases, and 18 bases lay outside the gene matches. The CDR3 has 19 residues. The CDR3 region has the DNA TGTGCCAGCAGCCTCCCGGGCGGGATAGCGGGGGGGCAGGGCGGGGAGCTGTTTTTT. The encoded protein is CASSLPGGIAGGQGGELFF.

This chain uses TRBV29-1 with TRBJ1-1, with D unresolved. V lost 5 bases, J lost 3 bases, and 4 bases lay in between. The germline CDR1 and CDR2 sequences are SQVTM and ANQGSEA. This CDR3 is built from 10 residues. The CDR3 is CSVSDTEAFF. In nucleotides, the CDR3 is TGCAGCGTTTCTGACACTGAAGCTTTCTTT.